A selection of T cell receptor beta chains follows, all from one sample in a study of blood T cell repertoires in COVID-19. Profiling relied on immunoSEQ multiplex PCR, and the TCRdb table lists in-frame clones only, not all of them. The sample includes some 130,000 clones, around 87% seen only once; the top ten take 3.5% to 4.5%. Sequencing used peripheral blood. These receptor sequences come from a woman aged 60-70 years with acute or convalescent COVID-19. The CDR3 runs from the conserved cysteine through the conserved F or W. Each record gives: clone size, J gene, D gene, V gene, CDR3 DNA, CDR3 protein. D genes are given only for firm matches. Some rows have no size entry. The others give once, few or many, or a class for an expanded clone.

- TRBJ1-6 TRBD1 TRBV7-2 TGTGCCAGCAGCATTAGACAGGGGGCGAATTCACCCCTCCACTTT CASSIRQGANSPLHF
- TRBJ2-3 - TRBV10-1 TGCGCCAGCAGTGATGGTGGGGCGGCAGATACGCAGTATTTT CASSDGGAADTQYF
- TRBJ2-1 - TRBV7-3 TGTGCCAGCAGCTTAGGGGGCGTGTGGGAAGCAGAGGACAATGAGCAGTTCTTC CASSLGGVWEAEDNEQFF
- TRBJ1-5 - TRBV19 TGTGCCAGTAGTACCGACGGACAGAGGAGCAATCAGCCCCAGCATTTT CASSTDGQRSNQPQHF
once TRBJ1-3 - TRBV6-1 TGTGCCAGCAGTTCAGGGGCTGGAAACACCATATATTTT CASSSGAGNTIYF
- TRBJ2-7 - TRBV28 TGTGCCAGCGGTCGCGGCCGTACCTACGAGCAGTACTTC CASGRGRTYEQYF
- TRBJ1-1 - TRBV6-5 TGTGCCAGCAGTCAAACAGGGAACACTGAAGCTTTCTTT CASSQTGNTEAFF
- TRBJ2-5 TRBD1 TRBV25-1 TGTGCCAGCAGTGGGACAGGAGAGAGAACCCAGTACTTC CASSGTGERTQYF
- TRBJ2-5 - TRBV7-3 TGTGCCAGCAGCCCCTCCGGGACAAGGGGAGAGACCCAGTACTTC CASSPSGTRGETQYF
few TRBJ1-6 - TRBV19 TGTGCCAGTAGTATACAACTCGGGAGCCTTAATTCACCCCTCCACTTT CASSIQLGSLNSPLHF
- TRBJ2-4 - TRBV12-5 TGTGCTAGTGGCCAGGGGATGACCAAAAACATTCAGTACTTC CASGQGMTKNIQYF
- TRBJ1-5 - TRBV15 TGTGCCACCAGCAGAGACGCGGCTGGGAGGAGCAATCAGCCCCAGCATTTT CATSRDAAGRSNQPQHF
- TRBJ1-2 - TRBV6-2/TRBV6-3 TGTGCCAGCAGTTGGAGGCAGACCCTCTATGGCTACACCTTC CASSWRQTLYGYTF
- TRBJ1-4 TRBD1 TRBV4-1 TGCGCCAGCAGCCAAGGGGGGAGACAGGGAGGAGAAAAACTGTTTTTT CASSQGGRQGGEKLFF
- TRBJ2-5 TRBD2 TRBV5-1 TGCGCCAGCAGCTTACGTCGCGGGGGGGGGACCCAAGAGACCCAGTACTTC CASSLRRGGGTQETQYF
- TRBJ1-6 - TRBV5-6 TGTGCCAGCAGCCCTGACAGCCTTCCTAATTCACCCCTCCACTTT CASSPDSLPNSPLHF
once TRBJ2-1 - TRBV6-5 TGTGCCAGCAGTTACTCGAAGGGGTCGGGTGAGCAGTTCTTC CASSYSKGSGEQFF
- TRBJ2-1 TRBD2 TRBV30 TGTGCCTGGACCGGACTAGCGAGGAATGAGCAGTTCTTC CAWTGLARNEQFF
- TRBJ1-1 - TRBV2 TGTGCCAGCAGTGAACTGGGGCGAAACACTGAAGCTTTCTTT CASSELGRNTEAFF
- TRBJ1-4 - TRBV2 TGTGCCAGCAGTGAGGATAACAGGAGTAATGAAAAACTGTTTTTT CASSEDNRSNEKLFF
- TRBJ1-2 TRBD1 TRBV6-5 TGTGCCAGCACTCGCGGACAGGGCCGCTATGGCTACACCTTC CASTRGQGRYGYTF
- TRBJ2-2 - TRBV19 TGTGCCAGTAGTATAGCGGGAGCTAGCACCGGGGAGCTGTTTTTT CASSIAGASTGELFF
- TRBJ1-1 - TRBV6-6 TGTGCCAGCAGTTACTCGGCCGCTGAAGCTTTCTTT CASSYSAAEAFF
once TRBJ1-4 - TRBV5-6 TGTGCCAGCAGCTTGGTCAGTGAGGGGGGGAATGAAAAACTGTTTTTT CASSLVSEGGNEKLFF
- TRBJ2-5 TRBD2 TRBV2 TGTGCCAGCAGTGAAGCGCTTGGGGGGGATGAGACCCAGTACTTC CASSEALGGDETQYF
- TRBJ2-1 - TRBV9 TGTGCCAGCAGCGTTGGCGGGGGCGCCTACAATGAGCAGTTCTTC CASSVGGGAYNEQFF